What follows are 11 T cell receptor beta chains derived from one specimen sequenced in a study of blood T cell repertoires in COVID-19. TCRdb's copy holds only in-frame clones and misses some; the assay was immunoSEQ multiplex PCR. The sample contains some 200,000 clones, around 84% of which appear only once. The specimen sequenced was peripheral blood. All receptors derive from a woman in her thirties or forties who had recovered from COVID-19.

The chain combines TRBV5-4 with TRBJ2-3; 7 bases align to TRBD2. The CDR3 length is 15 residues. From germline, CDR1 is SGHNT and CDR2 YYREEE (reference sequence). The V and J ends lost 4 bases and 6 bases, in that order; junction bases with no gene match: 11. The CDR3 coding sequence is TGTGCCAGCAGCCGGACTAGAGATGTTGGGGATACGCAGTATTTT. It translates to CASSRTRDVGDTQYF.

The rearrangement uses TRBV6-6 and TRBJ2-2; the match to TRBD1 covers 9 bases. CDR1 is MNHNY and CDR2 is SVGAGI in the germline V gene (reference sequence). The CDR3 extends over 15 amino acids. V dropped 3 bases and J dropped 5; count of bases not matched to a gene: 4. CDR3 loop: CASSYKGQGTGELFF. The CDR3 nucleotides read TGTGCCAGCAGTTATAAGGGACAGGGTACCGGGGAGCTGTTTTTT.

This clone has only a few counts. The chain carries TRBV28 and TRBJ1-2; D not resolved. V dropped 5 bases and J dropped 3 bases, with 13 bases sitting between them. This CDR3 contains 14 residues. The germline V gene encodes CDR1 MDHEN and CDR2 SYDVKM. The CDR3 sequence: CASSLTEPYYGYTF. CDR3 sequence (DNA): TGTGCCAGCAGTCTAACGGAGCCCTACTATGGCTACACCTTC.

The chain links TRBV6-5 to TRBJ1-1; TRBD1 might be the D (6 bases). The CDR3 has 13 residues. The ends were cut back, 5 bases at V and 6 bases at J, with 13 bases in the middle. Germline CDR1 MNHEY, CDR2 SVGAGI. The CDR3 bases are TGTGCCAGCAGTACCTACAGGGCTTCTGAAGCTTTCTTT. This sequence encodes CASSTYRASEAFF.

The chain has TRBV7-3 and TRBJ2-2, with 9 bases aligning to TRBD2. CDR3 length equals 15 residues. After removal of 5 bases from V and 5 bases from J, the junction contained 6 bases not matched to a gene. The germline V gene encodes CDR1 SGHTA and CDR2 FQGTGA. The CDR3 DNA sequence: TGTGCCAGCAGCCCGGGACTAGCAGGAACCGGGGAGCTGTTTTTT. It yields the protein CASSPGLAGTGELFF.

V usage is TRBV3-1 (or the pseudogene TRBV3-2) and J usage is TRBJ2-7; perhaps TRBD2 as D (7 bases). Germline CDR1 reads LGHDT; CDR2 reads YNNKEL (reference sequence). The CDR3 contains 15 residues. V lost 2 bases and J lost 2, with 13 bases in between. As DNA, the CDR3 is TGTGCCAGCAGCCAACACGGGGGGCTTACCTACGAGCAGTACTTC. This codes for CASSQHGGLTYEQYF.

The chain employs TRBV4-3 and TRBJ1-2; the match to TRBD1 covers 8 bases. With 1 base clipped from V and 5 bases from J, the junction kept 6 bases outside the gene matches. There are 15 residues in the CDR3. Looked up from germline, CDR1 is LGHNA and CDR2 is YSLEER. DNA for the CDR3: TGCGCCAGCAGCCAAGGATTTCAGGGGGCTTATGGCTACACCTTC. Translation gives CASSQGFQGAYGYTF.

The chain is built from TRBV6-5 and TRBJ1-6; D call uncertain. The CDR3 runs to 14 residues. CDR1 is MNHEY, CDR2 SVGAGI, per germline. Deletions cut 5 bases from V and 0 bases from J, with 5 bases between. CDR3 residues: CASSRDSYNSPLHF. The CDR3 nucleotides are TGTGCCAGCAGTCGGGACTCCTATAATTCACCCCTCCACTTT.

J is TRBJ1-1 and V is TRBV19; no firm D call. The CDR3 consists of 14 residues. V lost 3 bases and J 0 bases, leaving 8 bases between the germline ends. Germline V gene lookup returns CDR1 LNHDA and CDR2 SQIVND (reference sequence). CDR3 DNA: TGTGCCAGTAGTATTAGTCACGTGAACACTGAAGCTTTCTTT. Translating it yields CASSISHVNTEAFF.

The chain combines TRBV9 with TRBJ1-4; the match to TRBD1 covers 7 bases. Germline V gene sequence: CDR1 SGDLS, CDR2 YYNGEE. The CDR3 runs 17 residues. V lost 4 bases and J lost 2; bases outside the gene matches: 11. In nucleotides, the CDR3 is TGTGCCAGCAGCTCCCGGACAGGCGCCGCGACTAATGAAAAACTGTTTTTT. It specifies CASSSRTGAATNEKLFF.

The chain uses TRBV10-1 and TRBJ1-1, with no clear D. Trimming took 5 bases from V and 13 from J, leaving 11 bases between them. Germline loops: CDR1 WNHNN, CDR2 SYGVQD (reference sequence). This CDR3 comprises 10 residues. The chain's CDR3 is CASSWSADFF. The CDR3 DNA reads TGCGCCAGCAGTTGGTCGGCGGATTTCTTT.